Each of the 14 T cell receptor beta chains below was sequenced from the same sample in a study of blood T cell repertoires in COVID-19. TCRdb keeps only in-frame clones here, not all; method: immunoSEQ multiplex PCR. Of some 69,000 clones listed, around 91% are singletons. Sequenced: peripheral blood. These receptors were collected from a man in his forties or fifties with COVID-19, enrolled during active disease.

This clone was counted between two and nine times. This chain uses TRBV2 with TRBJ1-5, with 8 positions matching TRBD1. Germline CDR1 is SNHLY and CDR2 is FYNNEI. V dropped 5 bases and J dropped 4; count of bases not matched to a gene: 1. The CDR3 is 13 amino acids. The CDR3 nucleotides are TGTGCCAGCAGTCGACAGGGGAATCAGCCCCAGCATTTT. It specifies CASSRQGNQPQHF.

The rearrangement joins TRBV5-1 to TRBJ2-1; 7 bases are a match to TRBD1. V lost 3 bases and J lost 2; bases outside the gene matches: 2. CDR3 size: 14 residues. In germline, CDR1 is SGHRS, CDR2 YFSETQ. CDR3: CASSSGQTYNEQFF. CDR3 DNA sequence: TGCGCCAGCAGCTCGGGACAGACCTACAATGAGCAGTTCTTC.

The chain is built from TRBV29-1 and TRBJ2-5, with TRBD1 as a possible D gene (7 bases). V shed 6 bases and J shed 7 bases, with 15 bases lying between them. CDR1 and CDR2 from the germline V gene are SQVTM and ANQGSEA. There are 12 residues in the CDR3. CDR3 amino acids: CSVRGVERTQYF. Written as DNA, the CDR3 is TGCAGCGTCAGGGGGGTGGAAAGGACCCAGTACTTC.

The rearrangement joins TRBV6-6 to TRBJ1-1; 7 nucleotides align to TRBD1. The length of the CDR3 is 14 residues. The germline gives CDR1 MNHNY, CDR2 SVGAGI (reference sequence). V shed 8 bases and J 3 bases; nucleotides not matched to a gene: 9. CDR3 loop: CASADRPPDTEAFF. The CDR3 nucleotides read TGTGCCAGCGCGGACAGGCCCCCGGACACTGAAGCTTTCTTT.

The genes are TRBV3-1 (or the pseudogene TRBV3-2) and TRBJ2-1; 7 bases match TRBD2. This CDR3 spans 16 amino acids. CDR1 LGHDT and CDR2 YNNKEL come from the germline V gene (reference sequence). The V segment lost 1 base and the J segment 4 bases; nucleotides outside the gene matches: 7. CDR3 sequence reads: CASSQGLAGAYNEQFF. CDR3 nucleotide sequence: TGTGCCAGCAGCCAAGGTTTGGCGGGAGCTTACAATGAGCAGTTCTTC.

This chain connects TRBV6-5 to TRBJ2-3, with D perhaps matching TRBD2 (6 bases). Trimming took off 4 bases at V and 6 bases at J, with 20 bases between the two ends. CDR1 MNHEY and CDR2 SVGAGI come from the germline V gene. This CDR3 has 16 residues. The CDR3 DNA is TGTGCCAGCAGTTCCTCCCAGGCGGGATTGACGGATACGCAGTATTTT. It codes for CASSSSQAGLTDTQYF.

The V gene is TRBV9, the J gene TRBJ2-1; 11 bases map to TRBD2. Germline-derived CDR1 and CDR2 are SGDLS and YYNGEE. The trim removed 0 bases at V and 4 bases at J, leaving 0 bases unmatched. CDR3 length equals 15 residues. CDR3 region: CASSVGLAGYNEQFF. As DNA, the CDR3 is TGTGCCAGCAGCGTAGGACTAGCGGGATACAATGAGCAGTTCTTC.

The V and J genes are TRBV19 and TRBJ2-3; 7 bases agree with TRBD1. Germline V gives CDR1 LNHDA, CDR2 SQIVND (reference sequence). V lost 5 bases to trimming and J lost 10 bases; unmatched junction nucleotides: 9. CDR3 length equals 13 residues. The DNA for the CDR3 is TGTGCCAGTAGTGACTGGAAGGGGGCACCGCAGTATTTT. It yields the protein CASSDWKGAPQYF.

V gene TRBV2 combines with J gene TRBJ1-1; unclear D gene. Trimming removed 6 bases from V and 0 bases from J, with 8 bases in between. This CDR3 spans 13 amino acids. Germline CDR1 and CDR2: SNHLY and FYNNEI. CDR3 amino acids: CASRPSVNTEAFF. The CDR3 bases are TGTGCCAGCAGGCCGTCAGTGAACACTGAAGCTTTCTTT.

The chain employs TRBV20-1 and TRBJ1-1; D uncertain. Trimming stripped 3 bases from V and 3 bases from J, with 5 bases between. Germline V CDR1 and CDR2: DFQATT, SNEGSKA (reference sequence). The CDR3 consists of 11 residues. DNA for the CDR3: TGCAGTGCTAGGCTACACACTGAAGCTTTCTTT. Translation: CSARLHTEAFF.

Written as DNA, the CDR3 is TGCGCCAGCAGCTTGTGGGGGACAGCCTCTAGCACAGATACGCAGTATTTT. Translation gives CASSLWGTASSTDTQYF. The V gene is TRBV5-1, the J gene TRBJ2-3, with 7 bases aligning to TRBD1. Trimming removed 1 base from V and 0 bases from J; junction bases left unmatched: 8. Germline V CDR1 and CDR2: SGHRS, YFSETQ. The CDR3 is 17 amino acids.

The V gene is TRBV21-1, the J gene TRBJ2-2; whether TRBD2, the table's D call, matches the DNA was not checked. TRBV21-1 has pseudogene status. The CDR3 consists of 18 residues. The CDR3 nucleotides are TGTGCCAGCAGCCGCCCCAGTGGTAGGTGGGAGGGCACCGGGGAGCTGTTTTTT. It is translated as CASSRPSGRWEGTGELFF.

The chain combines TRBV5-1 with TRBJ2-3, with D possibly matching TRBD1 (5 bases). Trimming pared 2 bases from V and 2 bases from J, leaving 15 bases between. CDR1 and CDR2 (germline): SGHRS, YFSETQ. This CDR3 comprises 16 residues. CDR3 in amino acids: CASSFSRVRVTDTQYF. CDR3 nucleotide sequence: TGCGCCAGCAGCTTCTCCAGGGTTAGGGTCACAGATACGCAGTATTTT. The variable domain in full, completed from reference TRBV5-1 and TRBJ2-3, reads KAGVTQTPRYLIKTRGQQVTLSCSPISGHRSVSWYQQTPGQGLQFLFEYFSETQRNKGNFPGRFSGRQFSNSRSEMNVSTLELGDSALYLCASSFSRVRVTDTQYFGPGTRLTVL.

In its sample, this clone was seen a few times. DNA for the CDR3: TGTGCCAGCAGCCTGCAGGGCGACAACGAGCAGTACTTC. This translates into CASSLQGDNEQYF. The V and J genes are TRBV3-1 (or the pseudogene TRBV3-2) and TRBJ2-7; D is perhaps TRBD1 (5 bases). CDR3 length: 13 residues. V shed 4 bases and J shed 5 bases, with 12 bases lying between them. Per germline, CDR1 LGHDT and CDR2 YNNKEL (reference sequence).